This paragraph covers one TCR beta chain sequence. Its cognate antigen is unknown. The data originate from a study of shared clonotypes between healthy human individuals. The repertoire was sequenced with immunoSEQ multiplex PCR; TCRdb's copy has only in-frame clones and lacks some. The profile shows around 1,000,000 clones, about 80% of them singletons. This CDR3 region has 14 residues. Between the trimmed V and J ends, which lost 6 bases and 7 bases, there was a span of 18 bases. Germline V lookup: CDR1 MDHEN, CDR2 SYDVKM. Study-wide findings and caveats: The sharing of about 5.3% of naive CD4 clonotypes was seen across a handful of donors. Sorted-subset sequencing, rarefaction showed, was incomplete despite large depth. Represented diversity (both genetic and exposure-history) was limited by the small number of donors.

The donors, healthy adults who were HIV-negative, had experienced no recent acute infections or vaccinations. The TCR sequence derives from a man aged 18 to 35 in good health. Some clones in this sample may be carry-over from other donors' samples. The rearrangement links TRBV28 to TRBJ1-2; D unclear. The sequencing input was memory CD4+ T cells from PBMCs. The subset here: CD45RA-negative fraction. The CDR3 sequence: CASSRARAGSGYTF. The CDR3 DNA is TGTGCCAGCAGCCGGGCCCGGGCCGGTAGTGGCTACACCTTC.